This T cell receptor beta chain was sequenced in a study of blood T cell repertoires in COVID-19. Study information: Both acute and convalescent COVID-19 samples were obtained from the United States, Italy and Spain. PBMCs, B-cell-depleted T cells, or T cells were the source of the cDNA or gDNA that made up the material.

Authors' analysis steps: Cell counts per sample came from amplifying reference gene primers. Profiling relied on immunoSEQ multiplex PCR, and the TCRdb table lists in-frame clones only, not all of them. V and J calls and clone size are copied from that table; D and trimming were computed from the DNA. The sample shows about 230,000 clones, roughly 80% of them seen only once. Germline CDR1 reads SGHDN; CDR2 reads FVKESK. The CDR3 loop spans 15 amino acids. Germline trimming cut 0 bases from V and 3 bases from J; bases unmatched to any gene: 3. The receptor was isolated from a man aged 45-60 years with active or convalescent COVID-19. The chain employs TRBV14 and TRBJ2-7; TRBD1 matches 9 bases. Sequenced input: peripheral blood. In nucleotides, the CDR3 is TGTGCCAGCAGCCAAGATGACAGGGGGATCTACGAGCAGTACTTC. This gives the protein CASSQDDRGIYEQYF.